The following is a T cell receptor (beta chain) sequence with its context. Several immunoSEQ 96-well plates shared each subset's DNA, each plate a replicate. Sequenced by immunoSEQ multiplex PCR; TCRdb stores in-frame clones only, minus some. Among approximately 700,000 clones listed, roughly 73% were seen once. The CDR3 runs 14 residues. V shed 7 bases and J 5 bases; nucleotides not matched to a gene: 11. The germline CDR1 and CDR2 sequences are WSHSY and SAAADI. Into CD45RA+ naive and CD45RA-negative memory subsets, the CD4+ cells were split. This entry comes from a study of shared clonotypes between healthy human individuals. For the study at large: Aged between 18 and 49, the donors were a couple of women and three men. Three CD4 naive, three CD4 memory, two CD8 naive and one CD8 memory plate were used per donor.

The V call is TRBV10-2, the J call TRBJ2-7; 7 bases agree with TRBD2. This TCR derives from a woman aged 25 to 39 in good health. The sample taken for sequencing was memory CD4+ T cells sorted from blood. Subset meaning: CD45RA-negative fraction. The DNA of the CDR3 is TGCGCCAGCAAGGACCGCGGGAGACCTGACGAGCAGTACTTC. Translating it yields CASKDRGRPDEQYF.